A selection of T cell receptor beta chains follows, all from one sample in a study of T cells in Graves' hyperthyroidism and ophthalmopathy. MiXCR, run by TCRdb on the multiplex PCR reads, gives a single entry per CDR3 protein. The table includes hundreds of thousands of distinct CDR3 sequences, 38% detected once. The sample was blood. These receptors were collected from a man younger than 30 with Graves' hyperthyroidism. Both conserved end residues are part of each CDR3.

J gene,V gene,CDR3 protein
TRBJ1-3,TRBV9,CASSVEGQGTGNTIYF
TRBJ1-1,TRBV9,CASSVVSGETEAFF
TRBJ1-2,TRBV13,CASSLGTQENTF
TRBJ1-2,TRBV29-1,CSVFRDRGRGVGYGYTF
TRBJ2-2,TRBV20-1,CSARWDRGRKGGELFF
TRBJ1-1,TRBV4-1,CASSQVGEGTEAFF
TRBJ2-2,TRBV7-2,CASSGFISNTGELFF
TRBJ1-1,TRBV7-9,CASSLDISLNTEAFF
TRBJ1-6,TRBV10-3,CAISESPGRVDSPLHF
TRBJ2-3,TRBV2,CASSEGLAGAGIDTQYF
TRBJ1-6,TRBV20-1,CSARLDSFSPLHF
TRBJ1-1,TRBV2,CASTEGPARAFF
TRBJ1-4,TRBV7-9,CASSPGGPEGLFF
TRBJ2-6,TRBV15,CATSRDWTGTEAF
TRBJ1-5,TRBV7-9,CASSSVDGQPQHF
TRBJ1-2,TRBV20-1,CSAHREFAGYTF
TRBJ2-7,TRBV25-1,CASSAPGTGGTYEQYF
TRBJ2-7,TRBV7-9,CASSPPGQVYEQYF
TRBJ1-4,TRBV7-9,CANSFGQGNEKLFF
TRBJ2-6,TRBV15,CATSRHHAGTSGANVLTF
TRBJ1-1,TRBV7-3,CASSRPPGRSEAFF
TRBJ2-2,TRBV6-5,CASSSRPGAGELFF
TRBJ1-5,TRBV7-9,CASSSDQGIQPQHF
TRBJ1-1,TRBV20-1,CSAPNTEAFF